This TCR beta chain was recorded in a study of OX40 agonist ivuxolimab in advanced cancers. Overall study context: The patients' treatment was ivuxolimab, an agonistic anti-OX40 (CD134) antibody. The dose-escalation cohort had hepatocellular carcinoma, melanoma, renal cell or head and neck cancer.

Details on this clone: Its target is not known.

The V gene's germline CDR1 is SGHTA and CDR2 FQGNSA. CDR3 length: 13 amino acids. The germline V and J ends were trimmed by 7 bases and 1 base, with 9 bases remaining between them. Clones were sequenced by immunoSEQ multiplex PCR, and TCRdb holds only the in-frame ones, with some missing. This table has about 62,000 clones, roughly 78% appearing once. Points from the study as a whole: Expanded clones were, on average, more numerous in CD8+ T cells than in CD4+. Near-lowest levels of clonal expansion characterized partial responders at 0.1-3.0 mg/kg.

This rearrangement joins TRBV7-2 to TRBJ2-3; D is unclear. The TCR was taken from an adult with an advanced solid tumor such as melanoma, head and neck, liver or kidney cancer. The specimen was CD4+ or CD8+ T cells sorted from blood, collected in a trial of the OX40 agonist ivuxolimab. The CDR3 coding sequence is TGTGCCAGCAACCTTTTAGGCACAGATACGCAGTATTTT. Its protein is CASNLLGTDTQYF.